The 2 T cell receptor beta chains below come from one sample, sequenced in a study of regulatory T cells in long-lasting Graves disease (TCRdb year 2021). The library was produced with multiplex PCR. The instrument given in TCRdb is Illumina HiSeq 4000. CDR3 regions were amplified by Arm-PCR with iRepertoire HTBI primers to construct TCR beta libraries. In-frame beta chains were kept once TCRdb had trimmed the public reads at Q25 with fastp and called clones with MiXCR. A single entry per CDR3 protein holds the most common genes and DNA from its merged rows. The sample table contains approximately 310,000 distinct CDR3 sequences; only one count was recorded for 15% to 20% of them. Jointly, the top ten make up about 36% of the sample. What this sample's time point label stands for: newly diagnosed GD, antithyroid drugs for less than 3 months. RNA was extracted from PBMCs in TRIzol for both TCR sequencing and RNA sequencing.

The sample consisted of peripheral blood mononuclear cells (PBMCs), taken at new diagnosis, from a patient treated with antithyroid drugs. Receptors were obtained from a female donor with Graves disease.

This clonotype was seen a few times. V gene TRBV4-1 combines with J gene TRBJ1-2; D might be TRBD1 (6 bases). CDR1 is MGHRA, CDR2 YSYEKL, per germline. The CDR3 loop spans 15 amino acids. Trimming pared 4 bases from V and 4 bases from J, leaving 16 bases between. CDR3 sequence: CASSLGGQRGYGYTF. The CDR3 DNA reads TGCGCCAGCAGCCTCGGAGGACAGAGAGGCTATGGCTACACCTTC.

This clonotype was counted once. This chain joins TRBV20-1 and TRBJ1-1; possibly TRBD1 for D (5 bases). The germline V and J ends were trimmed by 1 base and 11 bases, with 11 bases remaining between them. CDR3 length equals 11 residues. Germline CDR1 and CDR2: DFQATT and SNEGSKA (reference sequence). CDR3 nucleotides: TGCAGTGCTAGAGTGGGGGAAGTGGCTTTCTTT. It codes for CSARVGEVAFF.